This TCR beta chain emerged from a study of radiation and T cells in renal cell carcinoma. In the study overall: Nephrectomy followed 15 Gy stereotactic body radiation by 4 weeks.

Per germline, CDR1 SGHAT and CDR2 FQNNGV. The CDR3 has 14 amino acids. J gave up 9 bases and V 1 base, and 5 bases lay outside the gene matches. Documented time point: blood 2 weeks post-SBRT. The treatment: 15 Gy SBRT to primary tumor, nephrectomy 4 weeks later. The tumor was a clear cell renal cell carcinoma. This clone was seen a handful of times. Method: immunoSEQ multiplex PCR; TCRdb's copy keeps in-frame clones and lacks some. The repertoire includes 100,000 to 150,000 clones, more than 70% of them detected once, and 5.8% sits in the top ten. The gene calls are TRBV11-2 and TRBJ2-1; the match to TRBD2 covers 8 bases. The TCR originated in a woman aged 70 to 79 with renal cell carcinoma. This specimen was blood, taken from a patient whose treatment included radiotherapy and nephrectomy. This CDR3 reads CASSLAGGAAEQFF. CDR3 coding DNA: TGTGCCAGCAGCTTAGCCGGGGGGGCCGCTGAGCAGTTCTTC.